The source of this T cell receptor (beta chain) is a study of patients and donors after allogeneic stem cell transplantation. TCRdb reanalysed the RT-PCR reads using MiXCR and keeps one entry per CDR3 protein. The sample contains about 150,000 distinct CDR3 sequences, roughly two fifths of which appear only once. The table lists this clonotype with a few counts. The V and J ends lost 6 bases and 5 bases, in that order; junction bases with no gene match: 9. The CDR3 spans 14 residues. Germline V lookup: CDR1 MNHNS, CDR2 SASEGT. The genes are TRBV6-1 and TRBJ1-2, with 7 bases matching TRBD1. This TCR was sampled from a human donor who was either an allogeneic HSCT recipient or a stem cell or donor lymphocyte infusion donor (not recorded which). It is not recorded whose cells these are; they may come from a transplant donor. Sequences were obtained from blood, either unsorted or a sorted T cell fraction (not recorded which). DNA for the CDR3: TGTGCCAGCAGCCCGGACAGGTCGACTTATGGCTACACCTTC. This codes for CASSPDRSTYGYTF.